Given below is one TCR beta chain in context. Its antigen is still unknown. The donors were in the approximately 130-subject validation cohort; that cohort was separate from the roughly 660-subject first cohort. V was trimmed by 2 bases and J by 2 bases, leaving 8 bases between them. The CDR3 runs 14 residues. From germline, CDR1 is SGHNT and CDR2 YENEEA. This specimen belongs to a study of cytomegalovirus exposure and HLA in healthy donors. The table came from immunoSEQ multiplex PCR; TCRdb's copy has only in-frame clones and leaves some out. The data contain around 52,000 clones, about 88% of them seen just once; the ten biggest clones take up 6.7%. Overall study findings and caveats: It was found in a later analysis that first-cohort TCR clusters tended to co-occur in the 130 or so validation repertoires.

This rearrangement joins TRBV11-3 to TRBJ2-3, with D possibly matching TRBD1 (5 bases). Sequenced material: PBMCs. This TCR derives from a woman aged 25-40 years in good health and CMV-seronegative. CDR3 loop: CASSLWGDTDTQYF. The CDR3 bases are TGTGCCAGCAGCTTATGGGGCGACACAGATACGCAGTATTTT. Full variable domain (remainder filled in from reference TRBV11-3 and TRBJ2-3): EAGVVQSPRYKIIEKKQPVAFWCNPISGHNTLYWYLQNLGQGPELLIRYENEEAVDDSQLPKDRFSAERLKGVDSTLKIQPAELGDSAVYLCASSLWGDTDTQYFGPGTRLTVL.